These 27 T cell receptor beta chains came from one sample sequenced in a study of blood T cells in healthy people across ages. Next came a second PCR, run for roughly 6 to 11 cycles, which used a sample-barcoded 5' primer along with a J-beta primer mix. From the 5' RACE reads, TCRdb called clonotypes with MiXCR, one entry per CDR3 protein. The sample yields roughly 800,000 distinct CDR3 sequences, 55% to 70% seen once. The sequenced material came from blood. These receptor sequences come from a man younger than 45 in good health.

V usage is TRBV20-1 and J usage is TRBJ2-6, with unresolved D. Trimming cost V 6 bases and J 0 bases, with 9 bases left between them. Germline values: CDR1 DFQATT, CDR2 SNEGSKA (reference sequence). The CDR3 runs 14 residues. The CDR3 loop reads CSATDPSGANVLTF. CDR3 DNA: TGCAGTGCCACCGATCCCTCTGGGGCCAACGTCCTGACTTTC.

The rearrangement uses TRBV7-9 and TRBJ2-5; possible D gene TRBD1, 5 bases. The V end was cut by 1 base, the J end by 5 bases, with 14 bases between. The CDR3 sequence is 15 residues long. Germline values: CDR1 SEHNR, CDR2 FQNEAQ (reference sequence). CDR3 nucleotides: TGTGCCAGCAGCTTAGGAGCAAAGGGGATGGAGACCCAGTACTTC. It yields the protein CASSLGAKGMETQYF.

The V and J genes are TRBV27 and TRBJ2-5; D might be TRBD1 (6 bases). The last part of the DNA fits TRBJ2-7 better; the J call may be wrong. Germline lookup yields CDR1 MNHEY and CDR2 SMNVEV (reference sequence). This CDR3 contains 17 residues. In DNA form, the CDR3 reads TGTGCCAGCAGTTTAAGTATGGTCTCGAGGGGGTCCTACGAGCAGTACTTC. The encoded protein is CASSLSMVSRGSYEQYF.

This chain uses TRBV29-1 with TRBJ2-1, with a weak D call TRBD2 (5 bases). The ends were cut back, 4 bases at V and 7 bases at J, with 14 bases in the middle. This CDR3 region has 13 residues. Germline CDR1 SQVTM, CDR2 ANQGSEA. CDR3 bases: TGCAGCGTTGTAATCGGGAATCTGAATGAGCAGTTCTTC. It encodes CSVVIGNLNEQFF.

The chain combines TRBV6-6 with TRBJ2-1; either TRBD1 or TRBD2 may fit D (6 bases each). V was shortened by 7 bases and J by 8 bases, with 21 bases between the two germline ends. The CDR3 is 15 amino acids. In germline, CDR1 is MNHNY, CDR2 SVGAGI (reference sequence). This CDR3 is CASTRSPGGLDEQFF. CDR3 nucleotide sequence: TGTGCCAGCACTCGGTCGCCTGGGGGGCTAGATGAGCAGTTCTTC.

The chain is built from TRBV3-1 and TRBJ1-2; D is uncertain. The V and J ends lost 0 bases and 8 bases respectively, with 10 bases between them. CDR1 is LGHDT and CDR2 is YNNKEL in the germline V gene (reference sequence). The CDR3 is 13 amino acids. This CDR3 reads CASSQEWGGGYTF. CDR3 sequence (DNA): TGTGCCAGCAGCCAAGAGTGGGGAGGCGGCTACACCTTC. Combining the CDR3 with reference TRBV3-1 and TRBJ1-2 gives the whole variable domain DTAVSQTPKYLVTQMGNDKSIKCEQNLGHDTMYWYKQDSKKFLKIMFSYNNKELIINETVPNRFSPKSPDKAHLNLHINSLELGDSAVYFCASSQEWGGGYTFGSGTRLTVV.

The J gene is TRBJ1-1, the V gene TRBV6-2 or TRBV6-3; 8 bases match TRBD1. The CDR3 is 15 amino acids. V gave up 8 bases and J gave up 0 bases; unmatched junction bases: 8. Germline V gives CDR1 MNHEY, CDR2 SVGEGT. Written as DNA, the CDR3 is TGTGCCAGCCTAGCTCAGGGGGCAATGAACACTGAAGCTTTCTTT. Its protein is CASLAQGAMNTEAFF.

This chain uses TRBV7-2 with TRBJ2-7, with D possibly called TRBD1 or TRBD2 (5 bases each). Germline V CDR1 and CDR2: SGHTA, FQGNSA. The length of the CDR3 is 17 residues. V dropped 5 bases and J dropped 7 bases, with 27 bases sitting between them. The CDR3 loop reads CASSPGAGLNPSLEQYF. CDR3 sequence (DNA): TGTGCCAGCAGCCCCGGGGCAGGCCTCAACCCCTCGTTGGAGCAGTACTTC.

The chain has TRBV14 and TRBJ2-7; no clear D. This CDR3 region has 12 residues. Trimming took 3 bases from V and 7 from J, leaving 10 bases between them. Per the germline V gene, CDR1 is SGHDN and CDR2 is FVKESK. The CDR3 DNA reads as TGTGCCAGCAGCCACGGGTACAATGAGCAGTACTTC. Translating it yields CASSHGYNEQYF. The entire variable domain, with the rest obtained from reference TRBV14 and TRBJ2-7, is as follows: EAGVTQFPSHSVIEKGQTVTLRCDPISGHDNLYWYRRVMGKEIKFLLHFVKESKQDESGMPNNRFLAERTGGTYSTLKVQPAELEDSGVYFCASSHGYNEQYFGPGTRLTVT.

The table lists this clonotype with a few counts. The chain carries TRBV20-1 and TRBJ2-7; TRBD1 is a possible D gene (6 bases). CDR3 size: 13 residues. Germline assignment: CDR1 DFQATT and CDR2 SNEGSKA (reference sequence). With 3 bases removed from V and 1 base from J, the gap between germline ends came to 10 bases. The CDR3 region has the DNA TGCAGTGCTAGCGTGGGGGCGTCCTACGAGCAGTACTTC. It yields the protein CSASVGASYEQYF.

The chain joins TRBV5-1 to TRBJ2-1; TRBD1 matches at 9 bases. The germline CDR1 and CDR2 sequences are SGHRS and YFSETQ. The CDR3 consists of 14 residues. The V gene end was trimmed by 4 bases and the J gene end by 9 bases; junction bases not matched to a gene: 8. CDR3 protein: CASSPGDRAIEQFF. CDR3 bases: TGCGCCAGCAGCCCCGGGGACAGGGCTATTGAGCAGTTCTTC.

This clonotype has just a few counts. The rearrangement links TRBV7-9 to TRBJ1-5, with D possibly TRBD1 on 5 matching bases. The CDR3 runs 22 residues. The germline V gene encodes CDR1 SEHNR and CDR2 FQNEAQ (reference sequence). Trimming took 7 bases from V and 2 from J, leaving 36 bases between them. The CDR3 loop is CASICIRTECQGGPLGNQPQHF. In DNA form, the CDR3 reads TGTGCCAGCATCTGTATCCGGACGGAGTGTCAGGGTGGCCCCCTAGGCAATCAGCCCCAGCATTTT.

V gene TRBV7-2 combines with J gene TRBJ2-4; 8 bases fit TRBD1. V shed 5 bases and J 9 bases; nucleotides not matched to a gene: 9. Germline CDR1 reads SGHTA; CDR2 reads FQGNSA. This CDR3 is 14 amino acids long. The CDR3 DNA is TGTGCCAGCAGCGCCCGGACAGGGATGAGCATTCAGTACTTC. Its protein is CASSARTGMSIQYF. Looking up the rest from reference TRBV7-2 and TRBJ2-4 gives the full variable domain: GAGVSQSPSNKVTEKGKDVELRCDPISGHTALYWYRQSLGQGLEFLIYFQGNSAPDKSGLPSDRFSAERTGGSVSTLTIQRTQQEDSAVYLCASSARTGMSIQYFGAGTRLSVL.

CDR3 nucleotide sequence: TGTGCCAGGAGTAGCGGGAGGCCACATTACAATGAGCAGTTCTTC. Its translation is CARSSGRPHYNEQFF. This chain connects TRBV28 to TRBJ2-1, with 10 bases matching TRBD2. Germline CDR1 reads MDHEN; CDR2 reads SYDVKM. The CDR3 has 15 amino acids. Trimming removed 9 bases from V and 4 bases from J; junction bases left unmatched: 9. The variable domain in full, completed from reference TRBV28 and TRBJ2-1, reads DVKVTQSSRYLVKRTGEKVFLECVQDMDHENMFWYRQDPGLGLRLIYFSYDVKMKEKGDIPEGYSVSREKKERFSLILESASTNQTSMYLCARSSGRPHYNEQFFGPGTRLTVL.

This clonotype was counted a few times. The J gene is TRBJ1-5, the V gene TRBV20-1; perhaps TRBD1 as D (6 bases). This CDR3 region has 14 residues. Germline V gene data show CDR1 as DFQATT and CDR2 as SNEGSKA (reference sequence). V shed 5 bases and J shed 2 bases, with 13 bases lying between them. The CDR3: CSAPPQGRNQPQHF. DNA for the CDR3: TGCAGTGCTCCACCACAGGGACGCAATCAGCCCCAGCATTTT.

As to this clonotype: An end of the junction does not agree with germline; a read error may underlie this. This chain uses TRBV5-1 with TRBJ2-1; the D gene is possibly TRBD1 (6 bases). CDR3 size: 16 residues. Germline V lookup: CDR1 SGHRS, CDR2 YFSETQ. CDR3 nucleotides: TGCGCCAGCAGCTACGGACAGACGCGCTCCTACAGTGAGCAGTTCTTC. Protein sequence: CASSYGQTRSYSEQFF.

This clonotype has more than one count but fewer than ten. The V and J genes are TRBV4-2 and TRBJ2-7; D ambiguous. V lost 8 bases and J 3 bases, leaving 14 bases between the germline ends. The CDR3 runs to 13 residues. Germline values: CDR1 LGHNA, CDR2 YNFKEQ. CDR3 amino acids: CASGKTALYEQYF. CDR3 DNA: TGTGCCAGCGGTAAAACGGCCCTCTACGAGCAGTACTTC.

This clonotype was seen a single time. This chain joins TRBV7-2 and TRBJ2-2; TRBD1 matches 8 bases. Germline CDR1 and CDR2: SGHTA and FQGNSA. V shed 4 bases, J shed 8 bases, and the junction held 9 bases outside the gene matches. The CDR3 totals 15 residues. The CDR3 DNA follows: TGTGCCAGCAGCTCCCGACAGGGGAGTATGGGGGAGCTGTTTTTT. Translated: CASSSRQGSMGELFF. The full variable domain, rest sourced from reference TRBV7-2 and TRBJ2-2, is GAGVSQSPSNKVTEKGKDVELRCDPISGHTALYWYRQSLGQGLEFLIYFQGNSAPDKSGLPSDRFSAERTGGSVSTLTIQRTQQEDSAVYLCASSSRQGSMGELFFGEGSRLTVL.

The J gene is TRBJ2-3, the V gene TRBV7-2; 9 positions match TRBD2. CDR1 SGHTA and CDR2 FQGNSA come from the germline V gene. CDR3 length equals 15 residues. V lost 1 base and J lost 9; bases outside the gene matches: 8. CDR3 nucleotides: TGTGCCAGCAGCTTAGGGGCTAGCGGGGCCTACACGCAGTATTTT. Amino acids: CASSLGASGAYTQYF.

V usage is TRBV2 and J usage is TRBJ2-6, with D possibly matching TRBD2 (5 bases). The CDR3 length is 17 residues. The germline V and J ends were trimmed by 3 bases and 0 bases, with 12 bases remaining between them. CDR1 is SNHLY, CDR2 FYNNEI, per germline. CDR3: CASSDGGSYSGANVLTF. The CDR3 DNA sequence: TGTGCCAGCAGTGATGGTGGGAGTTACTCTGGGGCCAACGTCCTGACTTTC.

Only a few counts were recorded for this clonotype. The genes are TRBV7-2 and TRBJ2-5, with unresolved D. The CDR3 has 13 residues. Germline V lookup: CDR1 SGHTA, CDR2 FQGNSA. The V end was cut by 4 bases, the J end by 5 bases, with 11 bases between. CDR3 in amino acids: CASSYNLRETQYF. In DNA, the CDR3 is TGTGCCAGCAGCTATAACCTCCGGGAGACCCAGTACTTC.

The V gene is TRBV3-1, the J gene TRBJ2-2; 10 bases are a match to TRBD2. Germline lookup yields CDR1 LGHDT and CDR2 YNNKEL (reference sequence). Trimming took 3 bases from V and 7 from J; bases not matched to a gene: 8. The CDR3 spans 16 residues. The DNA of the CDR3 is TGTGCCAGCAGCCACGCCCGGACTAGCGGAAGCGGGGAGCTGTTTTTT. Translating gives CASSHARTSGSGELFF.

The J gene is TRBJ2-7, the V gene TRBV27; 8 positions agree with TRBD1. V trimming: 3 bases; J trimming: 4 bases; junction bases outside the gene matches: 5. CDR1 MNHEY and CDR2 SMNVEV come from the germline V gene (reference sequence). The CDR3 has 14 residues. CDR3 region: CASSFGDRKYEQYF. The CDR3 DNA sequence: TGTGCCAGCAGTTTCGGGGACAGGAAATACGAGCAGTACTTC.

The J gene is TRBJ2-3, the V gene TRBV9; D unclear. V was pared by 3 bases and J by 5 bases, with 10 bases between. The CDR3 is 13 amino acids. The germline V gene encodes CDR1 SGDLS and CDR2 YYNGEE. CDR3 protein: CASSGGLVDTQYF. CDR3 in DNA: TGTGCCAGCAGCGGAGGATTGGTAGATACGCAGTATTTT.

This clonotype was observed many times. The chain has TRBV7-2 and TRBJ2-1; D is perhaps TRBD1 or TRBD2 (8 bases each). V lost 7 bases to trimming and J lost 4 bases, with 17 bases between them. The CDR3 runs to 15 residues. Germline lookup yields CDR1 SGHTA and CDR2 FQGNSA. The CDR3 here is CASTGGSGGYNEQFF. The CDR3 DNA is TGTGCCAGCACAGGGGGCAGCGGGGGTTACAATGAGCAGTTCTTC.

Worth noting for this clonotype: The germline gene is not matched at one end of the junction; a read error may be the cause. V and J are TRBV10-2 and TRBJ2-3, with D tentatively TRBD1 (6 bases). CDR1 is WSHSY and CDR2 is SAAADI in the germline V gene. The CDR3 runs 12 residues. The CDR3 nucleotides are TGCGCCAGCAGGGGGGACACACATACGCAGTATTTT. Its protein is CASRGDTHTQYF.

This clonotype was detected a few times. The V call is TRBV5-1, the J call TRBJ2-1; D gene ambiguous. The V end lost 4 bases, the J end lost 3 bases, and 14 bases lay between the germline ends. The CDR3 length is 15 residues. Per germline, CDR1 SGHRS and CDR2 YFSETQ. The CDR3 bases are TGCGCCAGCAGCCATGGAAGCCTTAACTACAATGAGCAGTTCTTC. Encoded protein: CASSHGSLNYNEQFF.